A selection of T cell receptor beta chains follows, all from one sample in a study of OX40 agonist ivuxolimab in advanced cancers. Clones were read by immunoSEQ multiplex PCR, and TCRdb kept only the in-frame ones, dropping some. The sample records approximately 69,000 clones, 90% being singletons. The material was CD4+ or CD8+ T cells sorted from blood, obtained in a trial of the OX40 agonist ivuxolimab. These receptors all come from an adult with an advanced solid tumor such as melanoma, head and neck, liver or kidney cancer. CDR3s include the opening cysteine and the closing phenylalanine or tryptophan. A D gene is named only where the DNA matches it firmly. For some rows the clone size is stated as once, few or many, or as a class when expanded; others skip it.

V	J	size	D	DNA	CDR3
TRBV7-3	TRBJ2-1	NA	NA	TGTGCCAGCAGCTACGGGACCTCCAATGAGCAGTTCTTC	CASSYGTSNEQFF
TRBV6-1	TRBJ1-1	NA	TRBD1	TGTGCCAGCAGGGCCGGGACAGGGATGCCTGAAGCTTTCTTT	CASRAGTGMPEAFF
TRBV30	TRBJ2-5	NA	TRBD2	TGTGCCTGGAGCGGACTAGCGGGAGGTGAGACCCAGTACTTC	CAWSGLAGGETQYF
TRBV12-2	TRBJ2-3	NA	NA	TGTGCAAGTCGCTTGGAGTGTGGGAGGGCCAAAGATACGCAGTATTTT	CASRLECGRAKDTQYF
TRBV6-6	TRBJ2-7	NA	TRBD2	TGTGCCAGCAGTTACTCGGGACTCGGGGGGTACGAGCAGTACTTC	CASSYSGLGGYEQYF
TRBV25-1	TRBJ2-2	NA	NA	TGTGCCAGCAGTGACGGAGGGGCCCAGAACACCGGGGAGCTGTTTTTT	CASSDGGAQNTGELFF
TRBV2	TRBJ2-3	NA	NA	TGTGCCAGCAGCACCGGCCTACCAGATACGCAGTATTTT	CASSTGLPDTQYF
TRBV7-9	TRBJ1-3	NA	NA	TGTGCCAGCAAGGCAGGGAGTCGAAACACCATATATTTT	CASKAGSRNTIYF
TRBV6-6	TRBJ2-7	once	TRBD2	TGTGCCAGCAGTTACTCACCTAGCGGGTCCTACGAGCAGTACTTC	CASSYSPSGSYEQYF
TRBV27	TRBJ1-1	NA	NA	TGTGCCAGCAGTTTCTCGGACGGTCGCGGGGCGGAAGCTTTCTTT	CASSFSDGRGAEAFF
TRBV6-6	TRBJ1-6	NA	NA	TGTGCCAGCAGCCCGCTCCGGGACACTCGCTCACCCCTCCACTTT	CASSPLRDTRSPLHF
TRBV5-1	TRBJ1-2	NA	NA	TGCGCCAGCAGCTTTCACGAAAACTATGGCTACACCTTC	CASSFHENYGYTF
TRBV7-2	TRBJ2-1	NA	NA	TGTGCCAGCAGCGACCGACTAGTGGGATACAATGAGCAGTTCTTC	CASSDRLVGYNEQFF
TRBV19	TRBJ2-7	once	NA	TGTGCCAGTAGTTTAGTCCCCGGGCCGTCCTACGAGCAGTACTTC	CASSLVPGPSYEQYF
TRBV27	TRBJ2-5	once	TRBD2	TGTGCCAGCAGTTTGGGACTAGCGGGAGGGGAGACCCAGTACTTC	CASSLGLAGGETQYF
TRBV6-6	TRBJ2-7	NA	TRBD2	TGTGCCAGTAAGGTAGGGGGACTAGCGGGAGGACCTACGTACTTC	CASKVGGLAGGPTYF
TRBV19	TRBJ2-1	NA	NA	TGTGCCAGTAGTATAGGAAGTAGGGATACATACAATGAGCAGTTCTTC	CASSIGSRDTYNEQFF
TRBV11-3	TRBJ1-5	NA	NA	TGTGCCAGCAGCCCCCGGACTCATCAGCCCCAGCATTTT	CASSPRTHQPQHF
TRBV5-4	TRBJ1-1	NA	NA	TGTGCCAGCAGCTTGGCAGGAGTCATGAACACTGAAGCTTTCTTT	CASSLAGVMNTEAFF
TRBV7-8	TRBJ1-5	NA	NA	TGTGCCAGCAGCCCAAACCGACTAAGCGGGAGCAATCAGCCCCAGCATTTT	CASSPNRLSGSNQPQHF
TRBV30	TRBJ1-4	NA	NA	TGTGCCTGGAGTGAAAGTGAAAAACTGTTTTTT	CAWSESEKLFF